The rows below give T cell receptor beta chains drawn from one sample of a study of blood T cell repertoires in COVID-19. The table came from immunoSEQ multiplex PCR; TCRdb's copy has only in-frame clones and leaves some out. The sample yields about 320,000 clones, roughly 85% seen once. The sample consisted of peripheral blood. These receptors were taken from a human donor in a cohort sampled during active COVID-19. The CDR3 runs from the conserved cysteine through the conserved F or W. A D gene is named only where the DNA matches it firmly. Rows may omit the clone size; those that give it use once, few, many or a size class.

abundance: .; v_gene: TRBV12-2; j_gene: TRBJ1-2; d_gene: .; CDR3aa: CASRLPWDRGGFNYGYTF; CDR3nt: TGTGCAAGTCGCTTACCCTGGGACAGGGGAGGGTTTAACTATGGCTACACCTTC
abundance: .; v_gene: TRBV9; j_gene: TRBJ2-1; d_gene: .; CDR3aa: CASSVGVYNEQFF; CDR3nt: TGTGCCAGCAGCGTAGGAGTCTACAATGAGCAGTTCTTC
abundance: .; v_gene: TRBV3-1/TRBV3-2; j_gene: TRBJ2-1; d_gene: .; CDR3aa: CASSHLDSLLVFF; CDR3nt: TGTGCCAGCAGCCACTTGGACAGCCTCTTGGTGTTCTTC
abundance: few; v_gene: TRBV7-9; j_gene: TRBJ1-6; d_gene: .; CDR3aa: CASSHGERRSPLHF; CDR3nt: TGTGCCAGCAGCCACGGGGAGCGTAGGTCACCCCTCCACTTT
abundance: .; v_gene: TRBV30; j_gene: TRBJ2-7; d_gene: .; CDR3aa: CAWSVRGAYEQYF; CDR3nt: TGTGCCTGGAGTGTACGAGGAGCTTACGAGCAGTACTTC
abundance: .; v_gene: TRBV18; j_gene: TRBJ2-3; d_gene: .; CDR3aa: CASSEGTQYF; CDR3nt: TGTGCCAGCTCCGAGGGTACGCAGTATTTT
abundance: .; v_gene: TRBV4-1; j_gene: TRBJ2-3; d_gene: .; CDR3aa: CASSQDWSRSTDTQYF; CDR3nt: TGCGCCAGCAGCCAAGATTGGAGCAGAAGCACAGATACGCAGTATTTT
abundance: .; v_gene: TRBV19; j_gene: TRBJ1-6; d_gene: TRBD1; CDR3aa: CASKQTGIESPLHF; CDR3nt: TGTGCCAGTAAGCAGACAGGGATCGAATCACCCCTCCACTTT
abundance: once; v_gene: TRBV15; j_gene: TRBJ2-3; d_gene: .; CDR3aa: CATSGGGSTDTQYF; CDR3nt: TGTGCCACCAGCGGGGGCGGGAGCACAGATACGCAGTATTTT
abundance: .; v_gene: TRBV30; j_gene: TRBJ1-2; d_gene: TRBD1; CDR3aa: CAWSAWTGGGYTF; CDR3nt: TGTGCCTGGAGTGCCTGGACAGGGGGCGGCTACACCTTC
abundance: .; v_gene: TRBV15; j_gene: TRBJ1-4; d_gene: .; CDR3aa: CATGSGGTGKLFF; CDR3nt: TGTGCCACCGGATCGGGGGGCACGGGAAAACTGTTTTTT
abundance: .; v_gene: TRBV6-5; j_gene: TRBJ1-6; d_gene: TRBD1; CDR3aa: CASRKGQESSPLHF; CDR3nt: TGTGCCAGCAGGAAGGGACAGGAGAGTTCACCCCTCCACTTT
abundance: .; v_gene: TRBV12-5; j_gene: TRBJ1-5; d_gene: .; CDR3aa: CASGLVRDRRGNQPQHF; CDR3nt: TGTGCTAGTGGTTTGGTACGAGACAGGAGAGGAAATCAGCCCCAGCATTTT
abundance: .; v_gene: TRBV6-1; j_gene: TRBJ2-4; d_gene: .; CDR3aa: CASSEVIGGVGNIQYF; CDR3nt: TGTGCCAGCAGTGAAGTAATAGGGGGAGTCGGGAACATTCAGTACTTC
abundance: .; v_gene: TRBV24-1; j_gene: TRBJ1-1; d_gene: .; CDR3aa: CATRGGQMNTEAFF; CDR3nt: TGTGCCACCAGGGGTGGACAGATGAACACTGAAGCTTTCTTT
abundance: .; v_gene: TRBV3-1/TRBV3-2; j_gene: TRBJ1-1; d_gene: .; CDR3aa: CASSRRQTNTEAFF; CDR3nt: TGTGCCAGCAGCCGACGACAGACGAACACTGAAGCTTTCTTT
abundance: .; v_gene: TRBV21-1; j_gene: TRBJ1-5; d_gene: .; CDR3aa: CASSSRGTPISNQPQHF; CDR3nt: TGTGCCAGCAGCTCCCGGGGGACTCCAATTAGCAATCAGCCCCAGCATTTT
abundance: .; v_gene: TRBV11-1; j_gene: TRBJ2-3; d_gene: .; CDR3aa: CASSWDSSTDTQYF; CDR3nt: TGTGCCAGCAGCTGGGACTCTAGCACAGATACGCAGTATTTT
abundance: .; v_gene: TRBV7-2; j_gene: TRBJ2-1; d_gene: .; CDR3aa: CASSRGQLLFF; CDR3nt: TGTGCCAGCAGCAGAGGACAGTTGCTGTTCTTC
abundance: .; v_gene: TRBV2; j_gene: TRBJ1-2; d_gene: .; CDR3aa: CASSEGGFRSVGYTF; CDR3nt: TGTGCCAGCAGTGAGGGGGGGTTTCGCTCGGTCGGCTACACCTTC
abundance: .; v_gene: TRBV2; j_gene: TRBJ2-7; d_gene: TRBD2; CDR3aa: CASGGLASSYEQYF; CDR3nt: TGTGCCAGCGGGGGACTAGCGAGTTCCTACGAGCAGTACTTC
abundance: .; v_gene: TRBV29-1; j_gene: TRBJ1-2; d_gene: TRBD1; CDR3aa: CSALGDSIGYTF; CDR3nt: TGCAGCGCCCTAGGGGACAGCATCGGCTACACCTTC
abundance: .; v_gene: TRBV7-9; j_gene: TRBJ2-7; d_gene: .; CDR3aa: CASSLGSSSYEQYF; CDR3nt: TGTGCCAGCAGCCTCGGGAGCAGCTCCTACGAGCAGTACTTC
abundance: .; v_gene: TRBV6-5; j_gene: TRBJ2-7; d_gene: .; CDR3aa: CATNRASSTSYEQYF; CDR3nt: TGTGCCACCAACAGGGCCTCCTCTACCTCCTACGAGCAGTACTTC
abundance: .; v_gene: TRBV7-2; j_gene: TRBJ2-7; d_gene: .; CDR3aa: CASSFTGSGEQYF; CDR3nt: TGTGCCAGCAGCTTTACAGGCTCGGGCGAGCAGTACTTC
abundance: .; v_gene: TRBV19; j_gene: TRBJ2-2; d_gene: .; CDR3aa: CASRGQNTGELFF; CDR3nt: TGTGCCAGCCGGGGACAGAACACCGGGGAGCTGTTTTTT